The entry below gives a single T cell receptor (beta chain) sequence along with its context. Its specificity is unknown. Germline V gives CDR1 SGHTA, CDR2 FQGNSA. This CDR3 contains 14 residues. Trimming left V 5 bases short and J 7 bases short, with 15 bases between. The data were obtained in a study of beta chain features in type 1 diabetes. For the study at large: The study examined 107,917,701 sorted cells across all samples.

Sorted cells reached over 98% purity in every population. Study results and caveats: More deletions and fewer insertions at VDJ junctions were seen in type 1 diabetes patients. Type 1 diabetes patients had TCRB CDR3s that were shorter (moderately but significantly so) in all four CD4+ subsets. Shorter templates might be favored by PCR, equally in patients and controls.

Of the isolated RNA, all was reverse transcribed, and so the sequenced material was expressed TCRB transcripts. Sequenced by immunoSEQ multiplex PCR; TCRdb stores in-frame clones only, minus some. The sample has 500,000 to 800,000 clones; roughly an eighth are singletons. Sequenced sample: naive CD4+ T cells from blood. The sequence was obtained from a man aged 25 to 40 with type 1 diabetes. The chain is built from TRBV7-2 and TRBJ2-1; D is unresolved. The DNA of the CDR3 is TGTGCCAGCAGCCCGGCGCACGGGCCGAATGAGCAGTTCTTC. Translation: CASSPAHGPNEQFF.